This is a list of T cell receptor beta chains from one sample in a study of siplizumab effects on memory and regulatory T cells. The assay was immunoSEQ multiplex PCR, and TCRdb's table has in-frame clones only and misses some. The table includes some 100,000 clones, roughly 94% detected once. The specimen sequenced was Tregs sorted from blood. Receptors originate from a human donor in good health. CDR3s include the opening cysteine and the closing phenylalanine or tryptophan. The D gene is left open where the match is weak. Some rows mark clone size as missing; the rest say once, few, many or name a class of expanded clone.

abundance,j_gene,d_gene,v_gene,CDR3aa,CDR3nt
.,TRBJ1-4,.,TRBV6-4,CASSRGETVGEKLFF,TGTGCCAGCAGCCGCGGGGAGACAGTGGGCGAAAAACTGTTTTTT
.,TRBJ2-7,TRBD2,TRBV15,CATSRENKGLAGVSYEQYF,TGTGCCACCAGCAGAGAAAACAAGGGACTAGCGGGAGTTTCCTACGAGCAGTACTTC
.,TRBJ2-2,.,TRBV5-4,CASSLILAPNTGELFF,TGTGCCAGCAGCTTGATACTAGCCCCGAACACCGGGGAGCTGTTTTTT
.,TRBJ1-1,.,TRBV28,CASSKMFRSGQNTEAFF,TGTGCCAGCAGCAAAATGTTCCGATCCGGTCAGAACACTGAAGCTTTCTTT
.,TRBJ2-5,.,TRBV27,CASRQQGAFLATQYF,TGTGCCAGCAGACAACAGGGCGCCTTTTTGGCGACCCAGTACTTC
.,TRBJ2-7,.,TRBV12-5,CASGGVPDYEQYF,TGTGCTAGTGGGGGAGTACCCGACTACGAGCAGTACTTC
few,TRBJ2-7,.,TRBV5-1,CASSFYEQYF,TGCGCCAGCAGCTTCTACGAGCAGTACTTC
.,TRBJ2-7,TRBD2,TRBV27,CASSPTGTSGRREQYF,TGTGCCAGCAGTCCCACCGGGACTAGCGGTCGAAGGGAGCAGTACTTC
.,TRBJ1-4,.,TRBV4-1,CASSQNRVEKLFF,TGCGCCAGCAGCCAAAACAGGGTTGAAAAACTGTTTTTT
.,TRBJ2-3,.,TRBV28,CASRHQGANTDTQYF,TGTGCCAGCAGGCATCAGGGCGCCAACACAGATACGCAGTATTTT
.,TRBJ1-2,.,TRBV28,CASTPSGQVLYGYTF,TGTGCCAGCACTCCCTCGGGCCAGGTCCTCTATGGCTACACCTTC
.,TRBJ1-5,.,TRBV30,CAWKGRSNQPQHF,TGTGCCTGGAAAGGTAGGAGCAATCAGCCCCAGCATTTT
few,TRBJ2-7,TRBD1,TRBV7-3,CASSLFPGQSYEQYF,TGTGCCAGCAGCTTATTTCCGGGACAGTCCTACGAGCAGTACTTC
.,TRBJ2-7,.,TRBV7-9,CASSLGGRALDEQYF,TGTGCCAGCAGCTTAGGTGGCAGGGCGTTGGACGAGCAGTACTTC
.,TRBJ2-2,.,TRBV6-1,CASSGAGELFF,TGTGCCAGCAGTGGGGCCGGGGAGCTGTTTTTT
.,TRBJ2-5,.,TRBV11-2,CASSPYRLRVEETQYF,TGTGCCAGCAGCCCCTATAGGCTCCGTGTAGAAGAGACCCAGTACTTC
.,TRBJ2-5,.,TRBV11-1,CASSLAGRTETQYF,TGTGCCAGCAGCTTAGCGGGTAGAACGGAGACCCAGTACTTC
.,TRBJ2-1,.,TRBV19,CASSIGNTGRRNEQFF,TGTGCCAGTAGTATCGGTAACACAGGCCGGAGGAATGAGCAGTTCTTC
.,TRBJ1-4,.,TRBV11-2,CASSFSNEKLFF,TGTGCCAGCAGCTTTTCGAATGAAAAACTGTTTTTT
.,TRBJ1-2,.,TRBV5-1,CASSPMAGTRQLYTF,TGCGCCAGCAGCCCGATGGCCGGGACACGGCAACTCTACACCTTC
.,TRBJ2-1,.,TRBV5-6,CASSFFEGIHEQFF,TGTGCCAGCAGCTTTTTTGAGGGGATCCATGAGCAGTTCTTC
.,TRBJ1-2,.,TRBV4-2,CASSQATQNYGYTF,TGTGCCAGCAGCCAAGCAACGCAGAACTATGGCTACACCTTC
.,TRBJ2-7,TRBD1,TRBV5-4,CASSLVQGAYEQYF,TGTGCCAGCAGCTTGGTTCAGGGGGCTTACGAGCAGTACTTC
.,TRBJ1-2,.,TRBV6-6,CASSPDGNNYGYTF,TGTGCCAGCAGCCCGGACGGGAATAACTATGGCTACACCTTC
.,TRBJ2-7,TRBD2,TRBV29-1,CSVRTSGRQIRHEQYF,TGCAGCGTTCGTACTAGCGGGAGGCAGATACGTCACGAGCAGTACTTC
.,TRBJ2-3,TRBD2,TRBV4-1,CASSQEPREGNTQYF,TGCGCCAGCAGCCAAGAACCTCGGGAGGGTAATACGCAGTATTTT
.,TRBJ2-1,TRBD2,TRBV7-9,CASSLGLAGGNEQFF,TGTGCCAGCAGCCTCGGACTAGCGGGAGGTAATGAGCAGTTCTTC
.,TRBJ2-7,TRBD2,TRBV12-5,CASGFSGGLAGIGTSEQYF,TGTGCTAGTGGTTTCTCCGGCGGGTTAGCGGGAATCGGGACGTCCGAGCAGTACTTC
few,TRBJ2-1,.,TRBV6-1,CASFGHLLDEQFF,TGTGCCAGCTTTGGGCACCTTTTGGATGAGCAGTTCTTC
.,TRBJ2-5,.,TRBV6-1,CASSLMAQRLETQYF,TGTGCCAGCAGTTTGATGGCGCAGCGCTTGGAGACCCAGTACTTC
few,TRBJ1-4,.,TRBV7-9,CASSLGHHQAYEKLFF,TGTGCCAGCAGCTTAGGGCACCATCAGGCTTATGAAAAACTGTTTTTT
.,TRBJ2-1,.,TRBV28,CASTVGGVYNEQFF,TGTGCCAGCACAGTCGGGGGAGTATACAATGAGCAGTTCTTC
.,TRBJ2-7,.,TRBV27,CASSSLSAEQYF,TGTGCCAGCAGTTCCCTATCGGCCGAGCAGTACTTC
.,TRBJ1-4,.,TRBV18,CASSPEQGRTNEKLFF,TGTGCCAGCTCACCAGAGCAGGGGCGCACTAATGAAAAACTGTTTTTT
.,TRBJ1-1,.,TRBV28,CASSGAGQVTEAFF,TGTGCCAGCAGTGGGGCGGGGCAGGTCACTGAAGCTTTCTTT
.,TRBJ2-7,.,TRBV6-6,CASSSPGSSAYEQYF,TGTGCCAGCAGTTCCCCCGGGAGCTCGGCCTACGAGCAGTACTTC
.,TRBJ2-7,.,TRBV14,CASSQHYEQYF,TGTGCCAGCAGCCAACACTACGAGCAGTACTTC
.,TRBJ2-2,TRBD2,TRBV7-3,CASSAAGLAGVGGTGELFF,TGTGCCAGCAGCGCCGCGGGACTAGCGGGAGTCGGGGGCACCGGGGAGCTGTTTTTT
.,TRBJ1-5,.,TRBV15,CATSRNWRGSQPQHF,TGTGCCACCAGCAGGAATTGGAGGGGTAGTCAGCCCCAGCATTTT
.,TRBJ2-1,.,TRBV18,CASSPSDLSSYNEQFF,TGTGCCAGCTCACCATCCGATTTAAGCTCCTACAATGAGCAGTTCTTC
.,TRBJ1-5,TRBD1,TRBV29-1,CSVRVGQGVNQPQHF,TGCAGCGTTCGGGTCGGCCAGGGGGTAAATCAGCCCCAGCATTTT
.,TRBJ2-1,.,TRBV25-1,CASSDFFRAGYNEQFF,TGTGCCAGCAGTGACTTTTTTAGGGCAGGCTACAATGAGCAGTTCTTC
.,TRBJ2-3,.,TRBV9,CASSVDASAMTDTQYF,TGTGCCAGCAGCGTAGATGCTAGCGCCATGACAGATACGCAGTATTTT
.,TRBJ2-7,TRBD1,TRBV27,CASSYTGTVPAEQYF,TGTGCCAGCAGTTATACCGGGACAGTCCCCGCCGAGCAGTACTTC
few,TRBJ1-5,.,TRBV30,CAWAGLNQPQHF,TGTGCCTGGGCAGGGCTCAATCAGCCCCAGCATTTT
.,TRBJ2-7,TRBD2,TRBV2,CASSRIGTSGGTYEQYF,TGTGCCAGCAGTCGAATCGGGACTAGCGGGGGGACCTACGAGCAGTACTTC
.,TRBJ1-2,.,TRBV30,CAWSPGPTANYGYTF,TGTGCCTGGTCGCCCGGGCCTACAGCTAACTATGGCTACACCTTC
.,TRBJ2-3,TRBD1,TRBV9,CASSEQGHTDTQYF,TGTGCCAGCAGCGAACAGGGGCATACAGATACGCAGTATTTT
.,TRBJ1-3,.,TRBV27,CASSLSVAVSGNTIYF,TGTGCCAGCAGTTTATCCGTGGCCGTCTCTGGAAACACCATATATTTT
.,TRBJ1-2,TRBD1,TRBV5-4,CASSLVGQKSRGYTF,TGTGCCAGCAGCTTGGTGGGACAGAAGTCTCGTGGCTACACCTTC
.,TRBJ2-7,.,TRBV2,CASSEARYEQYF,TGTGCCAGCAGTGAAGCGCGGTACGAGCAGTACTTC
.,TRBJ2-7,.,TRBV7-2,CASSLAPGGWYEQYF,TGTGCCAGCAGCTTAGCCCCAGGGGGGTGGTACGAGCAGTACTTC
.,TRBJ2-5,.,TRBV30,CAWSEGRLTQYF,TGTGCCTGGAGTGAGGGTCGGTTAACCCAGTACTTC
.,TRBJ1-4,TRBD1,TRBV30,CAWSSTGGEKLFF,TGTGCCTGGAGTTCGACAGGGGGTGAAAAACTGTTTTTT
.,TRBJ1-2,.,TRBV6-1,CASSLIGNYGYTF,TGTGCCAGCAGTCTAATCGGGAACTATGGCTACACCTTC
.,TRBJ2-1,TRBD2,TRBV28,CASSLSGLAGGPRNEQFF,TGTGCCAGCAGTTTAAGCGGCTTAGCGGGAGGGCCTCGGAATGAGCAGTTCTTC
.,TRBJ2-6,TRBD1,TRBV29-1,CSVESRDRKSSGANVLTF,TGCAGCGTTGAATCAAGGGACAGGAAAAGCTCTGGGGCCAACGTCCTGACTTTC
.,TRBJ2-3,TRBD2,TRBV5-1,CASSRILSGRARDTQYF,TGCGCCAGCAGCCGAATCCTGAGCGGGAGGGCCCGGGATACGCAGTATTTT